The clone carrying this TCR beta chain came up a few times. Its target is not known. This record comes from a study of blood T cells in healthy people across ages. Study observations and caveats: Diversity of TCR beta per million T cells declined in a roughly linear way with age.

The use of a sample-barcoded 5' primer and a J-beta primer mix characterized a second PCR of roughly 6 to 12 cycles. In TCRdb, the 5' RACE reads were re-called with MiXCR into one record per CDR3 protein. The sample includes more than 900,000 distinct CDR3 sequences, about 23% of them seen just once. These data are also associated with another study on T cells of mothers and their children.

Sequencing was carried out using blood. The receptor's source is a girl aged 2-10 years in good health.

CDR3 sequence reads: CASAAAGGYTGELFF. In DNA form, the CDR3 reads TGTGCTAGTGCGGCAGCGGGAGGCTATACCGGGGAGCTGTTTTTT. V gene TRBV12-5 combines with J gene TRBJ2-2; TRBD2 matches at 9 bases. The junction had 8 bases not matched to a gene; V was cut back by 7 bases and J by 5 bases. The CDR3 runs 15 residues. CDR1 is LGHNT, CDR2 FRNRAP, per germline.